The 25 T cell receptor beta chains in this list originate from one sample, sequenced in a study of early stage breast cancer tumors. The protocol was immunoSEQ multiplex PCR, while the TCRdb copy is restricted to in-frame clones and leaves out a portion. The sample holds around 40,000 clones, under 80% seen once. Sequencing was carried out using blood. The receptor set was obtained from a person aged 55 to 69 with breast cancer.

The chain has TRBV15 and TRBJ2-3, with TRBD1 identical over 10 bases. This CDR3 contains 16 residues. Trimming removed 3 bases from V and 7 bases from J; junction bases left unmatched: 10. Germline CDR1 LNHNV, CDR2 YYDKDF (reference sequence). The CDR3, as DNA: TGTGCCACCAGCAGCCCACGGAGGACAGGGGGTAATACGCAGTATTTT. The encoded protein is CATSSPRRTGGNTQYF.

The V gene is TRBV6-6, the J gene TRBJ1-1; D gene ambiguous. This CDR3 contains 14 residues. V was pared by 7 bases and J by 4 bases, with 16 bases between. Germline CDR1 reads MNHNY; CDR2 reads SVGAGI (reference sequence). The CDR3 here is CASIQAGYGTEAFF. The CDR3 DNA reads TGTGCCAGCATCCAGGCGGGGTATGGCACTGAAGCTTTCTTT.

This clone was recorded once. The chain joins TRBV9 to TRBJ2-1, with D uncertain. This CDR3 contains 10 residues. Trimming shortened V by 10 bases and J by 6 bases, and 8 bases separated the two germline ends. Germline assignment: CDR1 SGDLS and CDR2 YYNGEE. CDR3 loop: CAPIPNEQFF. The CDR3, as DNA: TGTGCCCCCATCCCCAATGAGCAGTTCTTC.

The chain couples TRBV10-1 to TRBJ2-5; 8 nucleotides match TRBD2. Germline V gives CDR1 WNHNN, CDR2 SYGVQD (reference sequence). V lost 1 base, J lost 5 bases, and 21 bases stayed unmatched. The CDR3 is 20 amino acids. The CDR3 region is CASSELLGLGEVPPVETQYF. Here the CDR3 DNA reads TGCGCCAGCAGTGAGTTATTGGGACTAGGAGAAGTACCTCCAGTGGAGACCCAGTACTTC.

The genes are TRBV19 and TRBJ1-2, with 7 positions matching TRBD1. The junction had 10 bases not matched to a gene; V was cut back by 6 bases and J by 3 bases. The CDR3 consists of 15 residues. Germline CDR1 reads LNHDA; CDR2 reads SQIVND (reference sequence). CDR3 sequence: CASRGKTGSDYGYTF. CDR3 sequence (DNA): TGTGCCAGTAGAGGAAAGACAGGGTCCGACTATGGCTACACCTTC.

Only a few counts were recorded for this clone. This rearrangement joins TRBV6-7 to TRBJ2-7; no firm D call. TRBV6-7 falls under the ORF class, with uncertain function. This CDR3 has 13 amino acids. The ends were cut back, 0 bases at V and 6 bases at J, with 9 bases in the middle. CDR3: CASSYSKTAEQYF. The CDR3 DNA reads as TGTGCCAGCAGTTACTCGAAAACAGCCGAGCAGTACTTC.

The rearrangement joins TRBV5-1 to TRBJ2-1; 10 nucleotides align to TRBD1. Germline V lookup: CDR1 SGHRS, CDR2 YFSETQ. Germline trimming cut 0 bases from V and 4 bases from J; bases unmatched to any gene: 1. This CDR3 has 15 residues. The CDR3 loop reads CASSLGQGAYNEQFF. The CDR3, as DNA: TGCGCCAGCAGCTTGGGACAGGGGGCGTACAATGAGCAGTTCTTC.

The V call is TRBV21-1, the J call TRBJ2-7; TRBD1, the table's D call, lacks a check against the DNA. TRBV21-1 is marked as a pseudogene. CDR3 length: 16 residues. The CDR3 bases are TGTGCCAGCAGCCCCCGGACAGGGATTCTCTCCTACGAGCAGTACTTC. Protein: CASSPRTGILSYEQYF.

The chain combines TRBV4-1 with TRBJ1-2; D gene unclear. This CDR3 contains 18 residues. Germline values: CDR1 MGHRA, CDR2 YSYEKL. V gave up 1 base and J gave up 3 bases, with 21 bases separating them. The CDR3 loop reads CASSQVSWQAIRHYGYTF. The CDR3 DNA follows: TGCGCCAGCAGCCAAGTTTCGTGGCAGGCCATTAGACACTATGGCTACACCTTC.

The sample holds one count of this clone. The CDR3 region has the DNA TGTGCCAGCAGCCGCGCCGGACTGAGAGCTTTCTTT. Encoded protein: CASSRAGLRAFF. V and J are TRBV5-8 and TRBJ1-1; unclear D gene. This CDR3 comprises 12 residues. Germline values: CDR1 SGHTS, CDR2 YDEGEE. Trimming removed 4 bases from V and 10 bases from J, with 14 bases in between.

V and J are TRBV7-9 and TRBJ2-1; 7 bases align to TRBD1. Trimming removed 1 base from V and 0 bases from J; junction bases left unmatched: 0. CDR3 length: 15 residues. From germline, CDR1 is SEHNR and CDR2 FQNEAQ (reference sequence). CDR3 loop: CASSLGTGSYNEQFF. DNA for the CDR3: TGTGCCAGCAGCTTAGGGACAGGCTCCTACAATGAGCAGTTCTTC.

The chain uses TRBV27 and TRBJ1-3; D possibly corresponds to TRBD1 (6 bases). V lost 6 bases to trimming and J lost 0 bases, with 12 bases between them. The CDR3 is 15 amino acids. Germline values: CDR1 MNHEY, CDR2 SMNVEV (reference sequence). CDR3 in amino acids: CASRAGGASGNTIYF. The CDR3 coding sequence is TGTGCCAGCAGGGCTGGGGGGGCCTCTGGAAACACCATATATTTT.

In its sample, this clone was seen a few times. The chain employs TRBV5-1 and TRBJ2-2; TRBD1 is a possible D gene (6 bases). With 4 bases removed from V and 0 bases from J, the gap between germline ends came to 16 bases. This CDR3 has 17 residues. Germline V gene data show CDR1 as SGHRS and CDR2 as YFSETQ. DNA for the CDR3: TGCGCCAGCAGCCAAGATGCCAGGGGTCCGAACACCGGGGAGCTGTTTTTT. Its translation is CASSQDARGPNTGELFF. The full variable domain, completed using reference TRBV5-1 and TRBJ2-2, is KAGVTQTPRYLIKTRGQQVTLSCSPISGHRSVSWYQQTPGQGLQFLFEYFSETQRNKGNFPGRFSGRQFSNSRSEMNVSTLELGDSALYLCASSQDARGPNTGELFFGEGSRLTVL.

This clone came up once. This rearrangement joins TRBV5-1 to TRBJ2-1, with D possibly being TRBD2 (7 bases). CDR1 is SGHRS and CDR2 is YFSETQ in the germline V gene. CDR3 length: 15 amino acids. With 1 base removed from V and 7 bases from J, the gap between germline ends came to 15 bases. The CDR3 reads CASSLLAGAPNEQFF. Here the CDR3 DNA reads TGCGCCAGCAGCTTGCTTGCGGGGGCCCCAAATGAGCAGTTCTTC.

The V call is TRBV7-2, the J call TRBJ1-5; D gene uncertain. Per the germline V gene, CDR1 is SGHTA and CDR2 is FQGNSA. Trimming stripped 4 bases from V and 8 bases from J, with 21 bases between. The CDR3 runs to 16 residues. Here the CDR3 reads CASSYFGAASAKPQHF. CDR3 in DNA: TGTGCCAGCAGCTACTTTGGCGCCGCATCTGCGAAGCCCCAGCATTTT.

The chain links TRBV5-1 to TRBJ2-5; D gene unclear. The CDR3 length is 13 residues. V shed 0 bases and J shed 2 bases, with 5 bases lying between them. Germline V lookup: CDR1 SGHRS, CDR2 YFSETQ. In nucleotides, the CDR3 is TGCGCCAGCAGCTTGGAACATCAAGAGACCCAGTACTTC. Its protein is CASSLEHQETQYF.

The chain carries TRBV7-2 and TRBJ1-2; D remains unclear. Germline V gives CDR1 SGHTA, CDR2 FQGNSA. Trimming took 1 base from V and 4 from J, leaving 4 bases between them. The CDR3 has 12 residues. CDR3 region: CASSLVRYGYTF. CDR3 in DNA: TGTGCCAGCAGCTTAGTCCGCTATGGCTACACCTTC. Supplemented by reference TRBV7-2 and TRBJ1-2, the full variable domain reads GAGVSQSPSNKVTEKGKDVELRCDPISGHTALYWYRQSLGQGLEFLIYFQGNSAPDKSGLPSDRFSAERTGGSVSTLTIQRTQQEDSAVYLCASSLVRYGYTFGSGTRLTVV.

The rearrangement uses TRBV25-1 and TRBJ2-3; no definite D call. CDR1 MGHDK and CDR2 SYGVNS come from the germline V gene. V lost 5 bases to trimming and J lost 0 bases, with 18 bases between them. The CDR3 consists of 17 residues. CDR3 in DNA: TGTGCCAGCAGTTCCCCGGCCAAGTTAGCTAGCACAGATACGCAGTATTTT. Protein: CASSSPAKLASTDTQYF.

The chain is built from TRBV5-6 and TRBJ1-2; no reliable D call. Trimming took off 3 bases at V and 4 bases at J, with 13 bases between the two ends. This CDR3 has 14 amino acids. Germline values: CDR1 SGHDT, CDR2 YYEEEE. The CDR3 bases are TGTGCCAGCAGCTCGCCGGGAGAGAGCTATGGCTACACCTTC. Its protein product is CASSSPGESYGYTF.

V and J are TRBV6-4 and TRBJ1-2; possible D gene TRBD1, 5 bases. The CDR3 has 12 residues. V lost 5 bases and J 5 bases, leaving 9 bases between the germline ends. Germline CDR1 and CDR2: MRHNA and SNTAGT. The DNA for the CDR3 is TGTGCCAGCAGTCTCGACAGATATGGCTACACCTTC. It yields the protein CASSLDRYGYTF.

J is TRBJ2-2 and V is TRBV5-4; 7 positions match TRBD1. V dropped 4 bases and J dropped 6; count of bases not matched to a gene: 9. Germline CDR1 reads SGHNT; CDR2 reads YYREEE (reference sequence). The CDR3 sequence is 15 residues long. Written as DNA, the CDR3 is TGTGCCAGCAGCCCGTCGACAGGGTGGGCCGGGGAGCTGTTTTTT. Protein: CASSPSTGWAGELFF.

The CDR3 reads CASSFRTFQETQYF. Written as DNA, the CDR3 is TGTGCCAGCAGCTTCAGGACGTTCCAAGAGACCCAGTACTTC. The chain uses TRBV11-2 and TRBJ2-5; D is unclear. Germline V gene sequence: CDR1 SGHAT, CDR2 FQNNGV. V dropped 3 bases and J dropped 1 base, with 9 bases sitting between them. The CDR3 is 14 residues long.

CDR3 amino acids: CASSSGRVTDTQYF. CDR3 nucleotides: TGCGCCAGCAGCTCCGGACGGGTCACAGATACGCAGTATTTT. J is TRBJ2-3 and V is TRBV5-1; D not resolved. Germline assignment: CDR1 SGHRS and CDR2 YFSETQ. The CDR3 has 14 residues. Trimming took 3 bases from V and 2 from J, leaving 10 bases between them. Based on the CDR3 plus reference TRBV5-1 and TRBJ2-3, the full variable domain is KAGVTQTPRYLIKTRGQQVTLSCSPISGHRSVSWYQQTPGQGLQFLFEYFSETQRNKGNFPGRFSGRQFSNSRSEMNVSTLELGDSALYLCASSSGRVTDTQYFGPGTRLTVL.

The J gene is TRBJ2-7, the V gene TRBV5-6; the D gene is possibly TRBD1 (5 bases). The CDR3 totals 15 residues. The V gene lost 4 bases and the J gene lost 2 bases, with 16 bases spanning the gap. Germline CDR1 SGHDT, CDR2 YYEEEE. The CDR3 DNA reads as TGTGCCAGCAGCCCGCCCACAGGTGAAGCCTACGAGCAGTACTTC. It codes for CASSPPTGEAYEQYF.

This clone was detected only once. The chain employs TRBV11-3 and TRBJ1-6, with D unclear. V was cut by 1 base and J by 7 bases, with 5 bases left in between. Germline-derived CDR1 and CDR2 are SGHNT and YENEEA. There are 13 residues in the CDR3. CDR3 coding DNA: TGTGCCAGCAGCTTAGGAACCAATTCACCCCTCCACTTT. It specifies CASSLGTNSPLHF.